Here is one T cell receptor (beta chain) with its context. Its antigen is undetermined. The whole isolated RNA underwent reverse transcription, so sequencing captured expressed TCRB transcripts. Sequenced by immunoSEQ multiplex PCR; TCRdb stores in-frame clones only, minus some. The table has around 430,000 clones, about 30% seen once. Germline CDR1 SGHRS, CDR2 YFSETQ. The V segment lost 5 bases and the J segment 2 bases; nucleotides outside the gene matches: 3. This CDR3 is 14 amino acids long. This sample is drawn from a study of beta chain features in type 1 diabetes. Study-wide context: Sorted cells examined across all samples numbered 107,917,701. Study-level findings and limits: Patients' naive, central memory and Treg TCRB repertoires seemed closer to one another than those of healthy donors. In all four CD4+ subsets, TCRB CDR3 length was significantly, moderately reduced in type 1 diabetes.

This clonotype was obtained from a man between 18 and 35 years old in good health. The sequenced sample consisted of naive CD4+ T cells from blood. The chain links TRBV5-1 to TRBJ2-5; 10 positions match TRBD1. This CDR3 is CASRTGGYQETQYF. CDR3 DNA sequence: TGCGCCAGCAGGACAGGGGGCTATCAAGAGACCCAGTACTTC.